This T cell receptor (beta chain) was documented in a study of blood T cell repertoires in COVID-19. At the level of the study: Acute and convalescent COVID-19 samples came from the United States, Italy and Spain. Nucleic acid was either cDNA or gDNA, and it came from T cells, B-cell-depleted T cells, or PBMCs.

Under the authors' procedure: Using reference gene primer amplification, nucleated cell counts were estimated. Generated by immunoSEQ multiplex PCR, the TCRdb table keeps only in-frame clones and is missing some. V and J calls and clone size are given by that table; D and trimming were obtained from the DNA. Among about 70,000 clones, 75% to 90% were seen once, and the ten largest hold approximately 4.8%. Germline trimming cut 7 bases from V and 1 base from J; bases unmatched to any gene: 7. Germline V gives CDR1 KGHSH, CDR2 LQKENI. There are 14 residues in the CDR3. Sequenced input: peripheral blood. The receptor's source is an older man with acute or convalescent COVID-19. The chain couples TRBV18 to TRBJ2-7; 7 bases are a match to TRBD1. For the CDR3, the DNA is TGTGCCAGCTTCAGGACAGGACCTTCCTACGAGCAGTACTTC. This codes for CASFRTGPSYEQYF.